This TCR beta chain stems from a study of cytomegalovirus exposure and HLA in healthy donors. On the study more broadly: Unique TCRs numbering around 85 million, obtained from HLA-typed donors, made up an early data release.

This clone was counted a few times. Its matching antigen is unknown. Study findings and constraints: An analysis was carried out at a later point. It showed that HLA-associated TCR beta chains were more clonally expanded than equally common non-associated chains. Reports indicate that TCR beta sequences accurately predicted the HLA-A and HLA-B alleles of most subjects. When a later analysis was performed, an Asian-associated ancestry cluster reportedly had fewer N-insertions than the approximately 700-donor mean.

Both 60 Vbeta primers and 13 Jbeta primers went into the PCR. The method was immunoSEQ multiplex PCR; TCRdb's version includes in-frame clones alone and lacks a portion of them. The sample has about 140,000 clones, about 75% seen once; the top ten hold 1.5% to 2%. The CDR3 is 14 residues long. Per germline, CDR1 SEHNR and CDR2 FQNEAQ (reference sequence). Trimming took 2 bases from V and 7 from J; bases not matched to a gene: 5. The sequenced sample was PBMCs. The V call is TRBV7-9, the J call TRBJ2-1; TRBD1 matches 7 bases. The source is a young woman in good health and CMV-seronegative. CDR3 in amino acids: CASSLNQGVNEQFF. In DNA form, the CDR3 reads TGTGCCAGCAGCTTAAATCAGGGGGTAAATGAGCAGTTCTTC.